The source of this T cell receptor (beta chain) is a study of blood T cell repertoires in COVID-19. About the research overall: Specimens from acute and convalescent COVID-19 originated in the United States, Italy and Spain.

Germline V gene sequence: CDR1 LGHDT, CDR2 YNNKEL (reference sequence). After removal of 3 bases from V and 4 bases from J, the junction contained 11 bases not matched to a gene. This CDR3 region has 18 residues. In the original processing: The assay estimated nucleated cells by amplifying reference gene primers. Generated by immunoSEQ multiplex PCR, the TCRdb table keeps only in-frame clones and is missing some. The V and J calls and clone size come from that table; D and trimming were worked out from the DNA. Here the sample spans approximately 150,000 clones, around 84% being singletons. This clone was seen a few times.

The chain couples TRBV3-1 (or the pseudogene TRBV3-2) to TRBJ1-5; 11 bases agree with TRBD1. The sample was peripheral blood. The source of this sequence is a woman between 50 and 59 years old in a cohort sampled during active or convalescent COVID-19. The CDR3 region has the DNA TGTGCCAGCAGCCACGGGACAGGGGGGGGCTCGGGTAATCAGCCCCAGCATTTT. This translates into CASSHGTGGGSGNQPQHF.